The entry below describes one T cell receptor (beta chain). The antigen it recognizes is unknown. Base-call qualities are not available, and no considerably larger clone is one nucleotide away. TCR repertoires of sorted CD4+ and CD8+ blood T cells from severe aplastic anemia patients and healthy subjects were deep-sequenced in the study. Ficoll-Paque density gradient centrifugation was used to isolate peripheral blood mononuclear cells. Before DNA extraction, CD4+ and CD8+ T cells were sorted with FACS or magnetic beads. TCR beta VDJ combination and CDR3 sequence profiling used genomic DNA as the template. TCR repertoire sequencing was run on an Illumina HiSeq 2000. Processing in the source paper ran as follows. Repertoire assessment relied on Simpson's diversity index, CDR3 size and DJ length profiles, and TRBV/TRBJ rearrangement plots. Whichever DNA sequence was most abundant in the deep sequencing data was defined as the immunodominant clone. CDR3 amino acid sequences were screened for sharing across subjects and were compared with published repertoires and the VDJdb database. TCRdb reworked the public reads: Q25 trimming with fastp, MiXCR clone assembly, productive beta chains retained. CDR3 protein sequences are deduplicated, and each keeps its most common genes and DNA. TCRdb, rather than the study authors, made the V and J calls. This sample gives approximately 170,000 distinct CDR3 sequences in total; 63% of them show up just once. Clones ranked in the top ten supply 45% of the sample.

CDR1 and CDR2, per the germline V gene, are SQVTM and ANQGSEA. The germline ends are 11 bases apart after V is trimmed by 2 bases and J by 0 bases. Measured from the cysteine to the phenylalanine, the CDR3 is 14 residues long. Only the CDR3 part of the read is kept: 42 bases, read in frame from the first base. These data come from a study of CD8+CD57+ T cells in acquired aplastic anemia (dated by TCRdb to 2016 to 2019). As for the study more broadly: Extracted DNA from sorted CD4+ and CD8+ cells averaged 3.2 ug, ranging from about 0.17 to 27.4 ug. An average of roughly 9.8 million reads for CD4+ cells and 11 million or so reads for CD8+ cells was obtained from healthy donor samples. Beyond this particular receptor, the publication reports: Around 27 CD8+ CDR3 sequences were found to be shared between patients and controls, but these sequences appeared to be highly expressed in patients and within the immunodominant clones of the patients. CD8+ Simpson's diversity did not differ significantly between patients and healthy controls (P=0.060).

Input material: sorted CD4+, CD8+, or CD8+CD57+ T cells (not recorded which) from PBMCs. The rearrangement joined TRBV29-1 to TRBJ2-7; a tentative D call is TRBD2 (5 bases match). This clonotype was obtained from a human donor in good health. The CDR3 amino acid sequence is: CSVERLGSSYEQYF. The nucleotides read TGCAGCGTTGAACGATTAGGGAGCTCCTACGAGCAGTACTTC.